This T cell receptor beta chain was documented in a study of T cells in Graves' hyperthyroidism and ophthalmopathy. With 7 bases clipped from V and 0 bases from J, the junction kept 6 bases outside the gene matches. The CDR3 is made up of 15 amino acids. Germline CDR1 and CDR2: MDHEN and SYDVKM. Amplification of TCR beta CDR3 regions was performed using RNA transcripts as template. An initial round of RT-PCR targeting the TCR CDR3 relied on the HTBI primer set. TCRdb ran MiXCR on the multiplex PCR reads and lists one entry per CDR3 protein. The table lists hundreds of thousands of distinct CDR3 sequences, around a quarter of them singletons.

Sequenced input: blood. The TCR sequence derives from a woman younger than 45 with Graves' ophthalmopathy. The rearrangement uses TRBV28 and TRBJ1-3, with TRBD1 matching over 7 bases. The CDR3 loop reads CASIRTGDSGNTIYF. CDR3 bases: TGTGCCAGCATTCGTACAGGGGACTCTGGAAACACCATATATTTT. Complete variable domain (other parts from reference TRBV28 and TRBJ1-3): DVKVTQSSRYLVKRTGEKVFLECVQDMDHENMFWYRQDPGLGLRLIYFSYDVKMKEKGDIPEGYSVSREKKERFSLILESASTNQTSMYLCASIRTGDSGNTIYFGEGSWLTVV.